The 29 T cell receptor beta chains below all came from one sample that was sequenced in a study of molecular identifiers for immune sequencing clone quantification. One entry per CDR3 protein results from TCRdb running MiXCR on the PCR reads. The repertoire holds around 480,000 distinct CDR3 sequences, with over 20% as singletons. The sequencing sample was made of naive CD8+ T cells from blood, with Jurkat cell RNA spiked in. Subset meaning: FACS-sorted CD8+CD4-CCR7+CD45RA+ naive T cells. Receptor source: a human donor in good health. Some libraries in this study had Jurkat cell RNA spiked in.

This clonotype was detected a few times. The chain recombines TRBV30 with TRBJ2-7, with TRBD1 matching over 7 bases. The CDR3 runs to 14 residues. The V gene's germline CDR1 is GTSNPN and CDR2 SVGIG (reference sequence). Trimming at V came to 2 bases and at J to 4 bases, leaving 8 bases not matched to a gene. CDR3 DNA sequence: TGTGCCTGGAGTTTCGGGACAGCTTTTTACGAGCAGTACTTC. This sequence encodes CAWSFGTAFYEQYF.

The chain uses TRBV18 and TRBJ2-7, with 9 bases lining up with TRBD1. CDR1 is KGHSH and CDR2 is LQKENI in the germline V gene. V was pared by 2 bases and J by 5 bases, with 10 bases of the junction left unmatched. This CDR3 is built from 16 residues. The CDR3 DNA reads as TGTGCCAGCTCACCATCCCCGGGACAGGGTGAGGACGAGCAGTACTTC. Protein product: CASSPSPGQGEDEQYF.

At least ten counts were recorded for this clonotype. This rearrangement joins TRBV28 to TRBJ2-7, with 7 bases that match TRBD1. This CDR3 comprises 15 residues. CDR1 is MDHEN, CDR2 SYDVKM, per germline. V lost 2 bases to trimming and J lost 0 bases; unmatched junction nucleotides: 4. CDR3 nucleotide sequence: TGTGCCAGCAGTTTACCACGGGACAGCTCCTACGAGCAGTACTTC. Residues: CASSLPRDSSYEQYF.

In this sample, this clonotype turned up many times. This sequence joins TRBV13 and TRBJ2-7, with 7 bases lining up with TRBD1. V lost 4 bases and J lost 4; bases outside the gene matches: 4. This CDR3 has 13 amino acids. Germline V gene data show CDR1 as PRHDT and CDR2 as FYEKMQ (reference sequence). CDR3 DNA sequence: TGTGCCAGCAGCTCCTCGACAGGGTACGAGCAGTACTTC. Protein product: CASSSSTGYEQYF.

This chain joins TRBV5-8 and TRBJ2-3; the D is unclear. Per germline, CDR1 SGHTS and CDR2 YDEGEE. The CDR3 length is 11 residues. The V and J ends lost 5 bases and 8 bases respectively, with 9 bases between them. The CDR3 reads CASRPGVTQYF. In DNA, the CDR3 is TGTGCCAGCAGACCTGGGGTTACGCAGTATTTT.

A remark on this clonotype: A much bigger clone sits one base away, suggesting this may be a read error. The J gene is TRBJ2-2, the V gene TRBV4-3; D remains ambiguous. CDR3 length: 17 residues. V lost 4 bases and J lost 0, with 15 bases in between. The germline CDR1 and CDR2 sequences are LGHNA and YSLEER. The CDR3 loop reads CASSRDLYRTNTGELFF. The CDR3 region has the DNA TGCGCCAGCAGCCGAGATCTTTACCGAACGAACACCGGGGAGCTGTTTTTT.

In this sample, this clonotype turned up many times. The chain joins TRBV4-3 to TRBJ2-7; D may be TRBD1 (5 bases). Per the germline V gene, CDR1 is LGHNA and CDR2 is YSLEER. V was pared by 1 base and J by 4 bases, with 11 bases between. The CDR3 runs to 14 residues. The CDR3 spells CASSQAAGQYEQYF. CDR3 nucleotide sequence: TGCGCCAGCAGCCAAGCGGCAGGGCAGTACGAGCAGTACTTC.

A remark on this clonotype: A read error is possible here, since a much larger clone lies one base away. The gene calls are TRBV2 and TRBJ2-1, with 12 bases that match TRBD2. CDR1 is SNHLY, CDR2 FYNNEI, per germline. CDR3 length: 14 residues. Trimming took 8 bases from V and 3 from J; bases not matched to a gene: 2. In nucleotides, the CDR3 is TGTGCCAGCGAGGGACTAGCGGGCTACAATGAGCAGTTCTTC. Encoded protein: CASEGLAGYNEQFF.

This clonotype was counted only a few times. The chain has TRBV3-1 and TRBJ2-2; possibly TRBD1 or TRBD2 for D (6 bases each). CDR3 length equals 17 residues. The V gene lost 4 bases and the J gene lost 0 bases, with 15 bases spanning the gap. Looked up from germline, CDR1 is LGHDT and CDR2 is YNNKEL (reference sequence). This chain's CDR3 is CASSPITGRTNTGELFF. CDR3 sequence (DNA): TGTGCCAGCAGCCCCATCACAGGGAGGACGAACACCGGGGAGCTGTTTTTT. Looking up the rest from reference TRBV3-1 and TRBJ2-2 gives the full variable domain: DTAVSQTPKYLVTQMGNDKSIKCEQNLGHDTMYWYKQDSKKFLKIMFSYNNKELIINETVPNRFSPKSPDKAHLNLHINSLELGDSAVYFCASSPITGRTNTGELFFGEGSRLTVL.

This clonotype was picked up many times. The rearrangement joins TRBV27 to TRBJ1-5, with D tentatively TRBD1 (6 bases). Trimming removed 11 bases at V and 6 bases at J, with 17 bases between. This CDR3 has 13 residues. Germline V gene sequence: CDR1 MNHEY, CDR2 SMNVEV (reference sequence). The CDR3 here is CARGGGWGQPQHF. The CDR3 coding sequence is TGTGCCCGTGGGGGGGGCTGGGGTCAGCCCCAGCATTTT.

This clonotype was detected ten times or more. This sequence joins TRBV13 and TRBJ2-2; a possible D gene is TRBD2 (6 bases). CDR3 size: 14 residues. Germline V gene data show CDR1 as PRHDT and CDR2 as FYEKMQ (reference sequence). Trimming took 9 bases from V and 3 from J, leaving 14 bases between them. The CDR3 coding sequence is TGTGCCAGTAGTTTTGGGACTGACACCGGGGAGCTGTTTTTT. This sequence encodes CASSFGTDTGELFF.

V is TRBV4-3 and J is TRBJ1-2; possible D gene TRBD1, 6 bases. Germline CDR1 and CDR2: LGHNA and YSLEER. V dropped 1 base and J dropped 4 bases, with 10 bases sitting between them. This CDR3 has 14 residues. In DNA, the CDR3 is TGCGCCAGCAGCCAAGTCGGACAGTCCTATGGCTACACCTTC. It yields the protein CASSQVGQSYGYTF.

The gene calls are TRBV6-5 and TRBJ2-3; D may be TRBD2 (5 bases). Germline lookup yields CDR1 MNHEY and CDR2 SVGAGI. The ends were cut back, 4 bases at V and 6 bases at J, with 11 bases in the middle. CDR3 length: 13 amino acids. The DNA for the CDR3 is TGTGCCAGCAGTTTAAAAGCGGAGGATACGCAGTATTTT. Its protein is CASSLKAEDTQYF.

This clonotype was detected many times. The chain joins TRBV12-5 to TRBJ2-7; D not resolved. This CDR3 contains 8 residues. CDR1 is LGHNT, CDR2 FRNRAP, per germline. V was shortened by 2 bases and J by 11 bases, with 1 base between the two germline ends. CDR3 in DNA: TGTGCTAGTGGTTTGAAGTACTTC. Residues: CASGLKYF.

This clonotype was seen many times. The rearrangement joins TRBV19 to TRBJ1-1, with D possibly being TRBD1 (5 bases). This CDR3 comprises 14 residues. Germline values: CDR1 LNHDA, CDR2 SQIVND (reference sequence). Trimming cost V 5 bases and J 1 base, with 11 bases left between them. For the CDR3, the DNA is TGTGCCAGTAGTCCGCACGGGGGGAACACTGAAGCTTTCTTT. This translates into CASSPHGGNTEAFF.

As concerns this clonotype: This sequence may be a read error, since a much larger clone differs from it by one base. The chain combines TRBV9 with TRBJ2-5; D remains unclear. Germline V gene data show CDR1 as SGDLS and CDR2 as YYNGEE. The CDR3 spans 15 residues. With 4 bases removed from V and 4 bases from J, the gap between germline ends came to 17 bases. The chain's CDR3 is CASSLGRTVRETQYF. CDR3 nucleotides: TGTGCCAGCAGCTTAGGACGGACCGTGAGAGAGACCCAGTACTTC.

Comments on this clonotype: A much larger clone differs from this one at a single base, so this may be a read error. This rearrangement joins TRBV7-9 to TRBJ2-7, with TRBD1 matching 8 bases. CDR1 SEHNR and CDR2 FQNEAQ come from the germline V gene (reference sequence). The CDR3 contains 15 residues. V trimming: 5 bases; J trimming: 4 bases; junction bases outside the gene matches: 10. The chain's CDR3 is CASSLDRQGRYEQYF. CDR3 nucleotide sequence: TGTGCCAGCAGCCTAGACCGACAGGGGAGATACGAGCAGTACTTC.

The chain recombines TRBV27 with TRBJ1-4; 11 bases are a match to TRBD1. The germline V gene encodes CDR1 MNHEY and CDR2 SMNVEV (reference sequence). The CDR3 is 16 residues long. Trimming at V came to 5 bases and at J to 6 bases, leaving 8 bases not matched to a gene. This CDR3 is CASSVLPGQGDEKLFF. In DNA form, the CDR3 reads TGTGCCAGCAGTGTTCTGCCGGGACAGGGGGATGAAAAACTGTTTTTT.

This clonotype was detected only a few times. The J gene is TRBJ1-1, the V gene TRBV12-5; D is uncertain. Trimming took 10 bases from V and 10 from J, leaving 13 bases between them. This CDR3 is 10 amino acids long. Looked up from germline, CDR1 is LGHNT and CDR2 is FRNRAP. CDR3: CANRLDTAFF. The CDR3 DNA reads TGTGCTAATAGACTCGATACAGCTTTCTTT.

This clonotype was observed at least ten times. This chain joins TRBV7-9 and TRBJ1-1; D not certain. The CDR3 spans 15 residues. Trimming removed 5 bases from V and 0 bases from J, with 13 bases in between. Per the germline V gene, CDR1 is SEHNR and CDR2 is FQNEAQ (reference sequence). As DNA, the CDR3 is TGTGCCAGCAGCCCGAAAGGACGCATGAACACTGAAGCTTTCTTT. Protein sequence: CASSPKGRMNTEAFF. Drawing the rest from reference TRBV7-9 and TRBJ1-1, the complete variable domain is DTGVSQNPRHKITKRGQNVTFRCDPISEHNRLYWYRQTLGQGPEFLTYFQNEAQLEKSRLLSDRFSAERPKGSFSTLEIQRTEQGDSAMYLCASSPKGRMNTEAFFGQGTRLTVV.

The chain carries TRBV19 and TRBJ2-7, with D hard to call. The germline gives CDR1 LNHDA, CDR2 SQIVND (reference sequence). This CDR3 has 14 amino acids. V lost 5 bases and J 3 bases, leaving 14 bases between the germline ends. The CDR3 DNA reads as TGTGCCAGTAGTCCCTCCGTAGGGCACTACGAGCAGTACTTC. Its translation is CASSPSVGHYEQYF. The full variable domain, completed using reference TRBV19 and TRBJ2-7, is DGGITQSPKYLFRKEGQNVTLSCEQNLNHDAMYWYRQDPGQGLRLIYYSQIVNDFQKGDIAEGYSVSREKKESFPLTVTSAQKNPTAFYLCASSPSVGHYEQYFGPGTRLTVT.

Points on this clonotype: Since a much larger clone is just one base distant, this may be a read error. The chain has TRBV28 and TRBJ2-3; 8 nucleotides match TRBD1. Per germline, CDR1 MDHEN and CDR2 SYDVKM. The CDR3 contains 14 residues. In DNA, the CDR3 is TGTGCCGGCAGTTTATCAGGGGGCAGTGATACGCAGTATTTT. Protein: CAGSLSGGSDTQYF.

There are a few counts of this clonotype. The rearrangement joins TRBV4-3 to TRBJ2-1, with D uncertain. CDR1 and CDR2 from the germline V gene are LGHNA and YSLEER. V lost 2 bases and J lost 7, with 9 bases in between. This CDR3 has 13 residues. CDR3 nucleotide sequence: TGCGCCAGCAGCCAACATCCTGGGAATGAGCAGTTCTTC. This translates into CASSQHPGNEQFF.

A word on this clonotype: One end of the junction is discordant with germline, which a read error may explain. This rearrangement joins TRBV20-1 to TRBJ2-7, with unresolved D. The CDR3 totals 13 residues. Looked up from germline, CDR1 is DFQATT and CDR2 is SNEGSKA (reference sequence). CDR3 sequence (DNA): TGCAGTGCCGAGATGGTAATGTTAGGCGAGCAGTGCTTC. Its protein product is CSAEMVMLGEQCF.

This clonotype showed up just a few times. This sequence joins TRBV23-1 and TRBJ2-1; 14 positions match TRBD2. TRBV23-1 carries the ORF label, with uncertain function. The J segment lost 5 bases and the V segment lost 6 bases, leaving 6 bases of the junction unmatched. There are 16 residues in the CDR3. The CDR3 protein is CASSPPGLAGDNEQFF. Written as DNA, the CDR3 is TGCGCCAGCAGCCCCCCGGGACTAGCGGGGGACAATGAGCAGTTCTTC.

This clonotype was recorded many times. The genes are TRBV5-1 and TRBJ1-1; TRBD1 aligns across 8 bases. The V and J ends lost 2 bases and 4 bases, in that order; junction bases with no gene match: 4. CDR3 size: 14 residues. CDR1 and CDR2 (germline): SGHRS, YFSETQ. The CDR3 sequence: CASSLRTGFTEAFF. The CDR3 nucleotides read TGCGCCAGCAGCTTAAGGACAGGGTTCACTGAAGCTTTCTTT.

This clonotype showed up just a few times. The chain links TRBV4-1 to TRBJ1-1; 7 positions agree with TRBD1. CDR3 length: 15 amino acids. V lost 0 bases, J lost 1 base, and 2 bases stayed unmatched. Germline V CDR1 and CDR2: MGHRA, YSYEKL. The CDR3, as DNA: TGCGCCAGCAGCCAAGAAAGGACAGGGAACACTGAAGCTTTCTTT. Its protein is CASSQERTGNTEAFF.

Ten or more counts support this clonotype. This chain's CDR3 is CASSFQLGTEAFF. As DNA, the CDR3 is TGTGCCAGCAGTTTCCAGCTGGGCACTGAAGCTTTCTTT. The chain is built from TRBV27 and TRBJ1-1; no clear D gene. Germline V CDR1 and CDR2: MNHEY, SMNVEV (reference sequence). The CDR3 has 13 residues. Trimming left V 3 bases short and J 4 bases short, with 9 bases between.

Details on this clonotype: This may come from a read error, since a much larger clone is one base off. The genes are TRBV6-1 and TRBJ2-7; D gene ambiguous. The CDR3 length is 14 residues. Per the germline V gene, CDR1 is MNHNS and CDR2 is SASEGT. The germline V and J ends were trimmed by 3 bases and 2 bases, with 11 bases remaining between them. CDR3 loop: CASSDQVTPYEQYF. The CDR3 nucleotides read TGTGCCAGCAGTGATCAGGTGACCCCCTACGAGCAGTACTTC.